What follows are 20 T cell receptor beta chains derived from one specimen sequenced in a study of T cells in Graves' hyperthyroidism and ophthalmopathy (dated by TCRdb to between 2018 and 2020). Library prep was done by multiplex PCR. Sequencer: Illumina HiSeq 2000. Amplification of TCR beta CDR3 regions was carried out from RNA transcripts. The first round of RT-PCR for the TCR CDR3 was performed with the HTBI primer set and the Qiagen OneStep RT-PCR kit. TCRdb handled the public reads itself, with Q25 trimming in fastp and clone calling in MiXCR, and kept productive beta chains. Entries that share a CDR3 protein sequence are merged under the most common genes and DNA. The table for this sample lists 600,000 or so distinct CDR3 sequences; about 15% of them were counted only once. Approximately 12% of the sample is held by the ten biggest clonotypes. Material for sequencing was blood. Source of these receptors: a woman aged 45-65 years with Graves' ophthalmopathy.

J is TRBJ2-7 and V is TRBV20-1; D might be TRBD1 (6 bases). Germline CDR1 reads DFQATT; CDR2 reads SNEGSKA (reference sequence). This CDR3 region has 16 residues. V was pared by 0 bases and J by 3 bases, with 18 bases between. CDR3 sequence: CSARDPLDSIYYEQYF. In nucleotides, the CDR3 is TGCAGTGCTAGAGATCCCTTGGACAGCATCTACTACGAGCAGTACTTC.

Many counts were recorded for this clonotype. V usage is TRBV28 and J usage is TRBJ2-7; D unclear. The germline V and J ends were trimmed by 1 base and 3 bases, with 16 bases remaining between them. Germline CDR1 and CDR2: MDHEN and SYDVKM. This CDR3 has 16 amino acids. The CDR3, as DNA: TGTGCCAGCAGTTTATTGGTGGCAGAGTCGAGCTACGAGCAGTACTTC. Its translation: CASSLLVAESSYEQYF. Full variable domain (remainder filled in from reference TRBV28 and TRBJ2-7): DVKVTQSSRYLVKRTGEKVFLECVQDMDHENMFWYRQDPGLGLRLIYFSYDVKMKEKGDIPEGYSVSREKKERFSLILESASTNQTSMYLCASSLLVAESSYEQYFGPGTRLTVT.

In regard to this clonotype: This may come from a read error, since a much larger clone is one base off. The missing conserved phenylalanine or tryptophan at the end of this CDR3 makes a read error likely. The chain employs TRBV15 and TRBJ2-7, with D possibly matching TRBD2 (5 bases). Trimming stripped 0 bases from V and 0 bases from J, with 15 bases between. CDR1 and CDR2 from the germline V gene are LNHNV and YYDKDF (reference sequence). The CDR3 is 17 residues long. CDR3 sequence (DNA): TGTGCCACCAGCAGAGATCATTTGGGAGTGAACTCCTACGAGCAGTACCTC. Protein sequence: CATSRDHLGVNSYEQYL.

The rearrangement joins TRBV19 to TRBJ2-1; 15 bases map to TRBD2. The CDR3 runs to 15 residues. V lost 5 bases, J lost 7 bases, and 3 bases stayed unmatched. Germline assignment: CDR1 LNHDA and CDR2 SQIVND (reference sequence). As DNA, the CDR3 is TGTGCCAGTAGTGGGACTAGCGGGAGGATTAATGAGCAGTTCTTC. Translated: CASSGTSGRINEQFF.

The CDR3 nucleotides are TGCAGTGCTAGAAGGACAGCGGATAGCAATCAGCCCCAGCATTTT. Amino acids: CSARRTADSNQPQHF. The gene calls are TRBV20-1 and TRBJ1-5, with D perhaps TRBD1 (6 bases). V was trimmed by 2 bases and J by 0 bases, leaving 11 bases between them. This CDR3 is 15 amino acids long. Germline V gene sequence: CDR1 DFQATT, CDR2 SNEGSKA (reference sequence).

In its sample, this clonotype was seen many times. V is TRBV2 and J is TRBJ2-1; the match to TRBD2 covers 7 bases. Germline V gene data show CDR1 as SNHLY and CDR2 as FYNNEI. After removal of 7 bases from V and 5 bases from J, the junction contained 5 bases not matched to a gene. The CDR3 contains 13 residues. CDR3 nucleotides: TGTGCCAGCAAGCAGGGACTAAACAATGAGCAGTTCTTC. Translating gives CASKQGLNNEQFF. Using reference TRBV2 and TRBJ2-1 for the parts outside the CDR3, the full variable domain is EPEVTQTPSHQVTQMGQEVILRCVPISNHLYFYWYRQILGQKVEFLVSFYNNEISEKSEIFDDQFSVERPDGSNFTLKIRSTKLEDSAMYFCASKQGLNNEQFFGPGTRLTVL.

J is TRBJ2-7 and V is TRBV27; tentatively, D is TRBD1 (6 bases). Germline CDR1 MNHEY, CDR2 SMNVEV (reference sequence). The CDR3 contains 15 residues. The germline V and J ends were trimmed by 8 bases and 2 bases, with 19 bases remaining between them. The chain's CDR3 is CASGILGTSTYEQYF. DNA of the CDR3: TGTGCCAGCGGCATTTTAGGGACAAGTACCTACGAGCAGTACTTC.

The chain is built from TRBV11-3 and TRBJ2-1; 11 bases are a match to TRBD2. The germline CDR1 and CDR2 sequences are SGHNT and YENEEA. After removal of 4 bases from V and 4 bases from J, the junction contained 6 bases not matched to a gene. CDR3 length: 16 amino acids. In DNA form, the CDR3 reads TGTGCCAGCAGCTACCCGGGACTAGCGGCATACAATGAGCAGTTCTTC. This gives the protein CASSYPGLAAYNEQFF. Complete variable domain (other parts from reference TRBV11-3 and TRBJ2-1): EAGVVQSPRYKIIEKKQPVAFWCNPISGHNTLYWYLQNLGQGPELLIRYENEEAVDDSQLPKDRFSAERLKGVDSTLKIQPAELGDSAVYLCASSYPGLAAYNEQFFGPGTRLTVL.

This clonotype was observed a single time. CDR3 nucleotides: TGTGCCAGCAGCTTAGTAGGAGGGTTGGGTGAGCAGTTCTTC. This codes for CASSLVGGLGEQFF. The rearrangement uses TRBV11-2 and TRBJ2-1; TRBD2 is a possible D gene (6 bases). V shed 1 base and J shed 9 bases, with 13 bases lying between them. CDR1 and CDR2 (germline): SGHAT, FQNNGV. CDR3 length: 14 amino acids.

In its sample, this clonotype was seen a few times. The chain uses TRBV6-1 and TRBJ1-1; D gene unclear. In germline, CDR1 is MNHNS, CDR2 SASEGT. CDR3 length: 12 amino acids. Trimming left V 0 bases short and J 6 bases short, with 5 bases between. The CDR3: CASSEARPEAFF. The CDR3 DNA is TGTGCCAGCAGTGAAGCGAGGCCTGAAGCTTTCTTT.

This clonotype occurred many times. The chain joins TRBV20-1 to TRBJ2-1; 9 bases map to TRBD2. This CDR3 is 15 amino acids long. CDR1 DFQATT and CDR2 SNEGSKA come from the germline V gene (reference sequence). The CDR3 here is CSLSRGGLAFDEQFF. As DNA, the CDR3 is TGCAGCTTATCACGAGGGGGACTAGCTTTCGATGAGCAGTTCTTC.

At least ten counts were recorded for this clonotype. The genes are TRBV28 and TRBJ2-1, with 8 bases identical to TRBD2. Germline V lookup: CDR1 MDHEN, CDR2 SYDVKM. The CDR3 runs 19 residues. V dropped 2 bases and J dropped 0; count of bases not matched to a gene: 12. The CDR3 DNA sequence: TGTGCCAGCAGTTTAAAAATCGGACTAGCAGCTAGCTCCTACAATGAGCAGTTCTTC. Protein: CASSLKIGLAASSYNEQFF. The complete variable domain, with remaining parts taken from reference TRBV28 and TRBJ2-1, reads DVKVTQSSRYLVKRTGEKVFLECVQDMDHENMFWYRQDPGLGLRLIYFSYDVKMKEKGDIPEGYSVSREKKERFSLILESASTNQTSMYLCASSLKIGLAASSYNEQFFGPGTRLTVL.

The chain has TRBV27 and TRBJ2-1; D is ambiguous. This CDR3 region has 10 residues. Germline CDR1 MNHEY, CDR2 SMNVEV (reference sequence). Trimming stripped 3 bases from V and 13 bases from J, with 7 bases between. The CDR3 bases are TGTGCCAGCAGTTTCTTCCCCCAGTTCTTC. Protein product: CASSFFPQFF.

This clonotype was observed many times. J is TRBJ2-1 and V is TRBV11-1; 9 nucleotides match TRBD1. V dropped 5 bases and J dropped 10; count of bases not matched to a gene: 6. From germline, CDR1 is SGHAT and CDR2 FQDESV (reference sequence). The CDR3 runs to 13 residues. CDR3 loop: CASSTDRGGEQFF. CDR3 in DNA: TGTGCCAGCAGCACGGACAGGGGAGGGGAGCAGTTCTTC.

This clonotype was seen a handful of times. The rearrangement uses TRBV6-5 and TRBJ1-1; 8 positions agree with TRBD1. Germline lookup yields CDR1 MNHEY and CDR2 SVGAGI. The length of the CDR3 is 17 residues. Trimming cost V 0 bases and J 2 bases; bases outside gene matches: 8. CDR3 nucleotide sequence: TGTGCCAGCAGTTACTCGCCCCCAGGGGGCGATAACACTGAAGCTTTCTTT. This translates into CASSYSPPGGDNTEAFF.

This clonotype was found many times. This chain joins TRBV27 and TRBJ2-5, with 10 bases that match TRBD1. The V and J ends lost 4 bases and 4 bases, in that order; junction bases with no gene match: 3. This CDR3 region has 14 residues. Germline CDR1 is MNHEY and CDR2 is SMNVEV (reference sequence). CDR3: CASSSGTGAETQYF. The CDR3 coding sequence is TGTGCCAGCAGTTCTGGGACAGGGGCAGAGACCCAGTACTTC.

This rearrangement joins TRBV18 to TRBJ1-5; the D is unclear. Trimming left V 4 bases short and J 2 bases short, with 12 bases between. The CDR3 runs to 15 residues. Germline V gives CDR1 KGHSH, CDR2 LQKENI. The CDR3 reads CASSREWSGNQPQHF. CDR3 nucleotide sequence: TGTGCCAGCTCACGGGAATGGAGCGGCAATCAGCCCCAGCATTTT.

This clonotype was detected many times. The chain joins TRBV5-4 to TRBJ2-7; 8 bases are shared with TRBD2. This CDR3 is 16 amino acids long. From germline, CDR1 is SGHNT and CDR2 YYREEE (reference sequence). V dropped 0 bases and J dropped 7; count of bases not matched to a gene: 12. Here the CDR3 DNA reads TGTGCCAGCAGCTTGGGCGGGGCGGGAGGATTTCAAGAGCAGTACTTC. Translated, it gives CASSLGGAGGFQEQYF.

In this sample, this clonotype turned up many times. The chain carries TRBV20-1 and TRBJ1-1; possibly TRBD1 for D (6 bases). The CDR3 is 15 amino acids. CDR1 is DFQATT, CDR2 SNEGSKA, per germline (reference sequence). Trimming shortened V by 3 bases and J by 0 bases, and 14 bases separated the two germline ends. The CDR3 protein is CSARRGGDLNTEAFF. CDR3 DNA sequence: TGCAGTGCTAGGAGGGGGGGAGACCTGAACACTGAAGCTTTCTTT.

This clonotype has a count of ten or more. The V gene is TRBV5-5, the J gene TRBJ2-3; 9 positions match TRBD2. This CDR3 region has 16 residues. The ends lost 3 bases at V and 9 bases at J; junction bases unmatched: 14. The germline V gene encodes CDR1 SGHKS and CDR2 YYEKEE (reference sequence). CDR3 amino acids: CASSWGTSPGGVTQYF. DNA for the CDR3: TGTGCCAGCAGCTGGGGGACTAGCCCTGGCGGGGTCACGCAGTATTTT.